Included here is one T cell receptor (beta chain) sequence, with context. J gave up 3 bases and V 4 bases, and 14 bases lay outside the gene matches. Germline CDR1 SGDLS, CDR2 YYNGEE. The length of the CDR3 is 17 residues. This table comes from immunoSEQ multiplex PCR, and its TCRdb copy is limited to in-frame clones, with some not included. Here the sample spans about 710,000 clones, about 87% being singletons. The data are from a study of shared T cell receptors in the human thymus. The same sample was also studied in work on human thymus T cells. From that report: Donation was from healthy Finnish infants who were having corrective surgery that addressed congenital heart defects. Corrective heart surgery yielded the resections from which the thymus tissue came. Related research described strongly overlapping thymic repertoires in unrelated people.

The TCR comes from a boy younger than two with a congenital heart defect. The genes are TRBV9 and TRBJ2-3, with 7 bases fitting TRBD2. The sample comprised thymocytes. The CDR3 reads CASSPRAGTTGTDTQYF. The CDR3 nucleotides read TGTGCCAGCAGCCCGCGGGCAGGGACTACTGGAACAGATACGCAGTATTTT.